The T cell receptor (beta chain) under discussion was sequenced for a study of human T cells and chemical hapten exposure. Study overall: Diphenylcyclopropenone was administered weekly to the scalp of patients throughout the roughly 25-week study. Study results and limitations: The study found expanded TCRs formed significantly more large CDR3 similarity clusters than controls. DPC sensitization did not alter TCRs above 1 in 1000 frequency.

The sample's time point: patch test 1, 2 weeks after DPC sensitization. Treatment in this sample: therapeutic diphenylcyclopropenone sensitization with weekly scalp DPC. Separate cDNA molecules received unique molecular identifiers, which the library attached to them. One entry per CDR3 protein results from TCRdb running MiXCR on the RACE reads. The sample yields about 110,000 distinct CDR3 sequences, 9.5% to 11% seen once. This clonotype was counted at least ten times. Antigen specificity is unknown. Germline values: CDR1 MGHDK, CDR2 SYGVNS. The CDR3 totals 13 residues. The V segment lost 8 bases and the J segment 4 bases; nucleotides outside the gene matches: 6.

The chain is built from TRBV25-1 and TRBJ1-1, with TRBD1 matching 8 bases. This material consisted of whole blood, taken in connection with sensitization to the hapten diphenylcyclopropenone (DPC). The clonotype originates from a woman between 35 and 50 years old with alopecia areata. Some clones in this sample may be carry-over from other donors' samples. Written as DNA, the CDR3 is TGTGCCAGCGGCGCCAGGGGGCCCACTGAAGCTTTCTTT. Amino acid sequence: CASGARGPTEAFF.